Listed here is a single T cell receptor (beta chain). Compared with germline, one end of the junction differs, possibly owing to a read error. CDR3 length: 13 amino acids. From germline, CDR1 is SEHNR and CDR2 FQNEAQ (reference sequence). The sample belongs to a study of blood T cells in healthy people across ages. Sample-barcoded 5' priming and a J-beta primer mix drove a second PCR of about 6 to 12 cycles. Each CDR3 protein is one row after TCRdb ran MiXCR on the 5' RACE reads. The table records 380,000 or so distinct CDR3 sequences, approximately 51% of them present only once. V is TRBV7-9 and J is TRBJ2-7; D gene unclear. The source material was blood. The TCR sequence derives from a man in his fifties or sixties in good health. The DNA for the CDR3 is TGTACCAGCAGCTTATATGCTTCGGACGAGCAGTACTTC. This translates into CTSSLYASDEQYF.